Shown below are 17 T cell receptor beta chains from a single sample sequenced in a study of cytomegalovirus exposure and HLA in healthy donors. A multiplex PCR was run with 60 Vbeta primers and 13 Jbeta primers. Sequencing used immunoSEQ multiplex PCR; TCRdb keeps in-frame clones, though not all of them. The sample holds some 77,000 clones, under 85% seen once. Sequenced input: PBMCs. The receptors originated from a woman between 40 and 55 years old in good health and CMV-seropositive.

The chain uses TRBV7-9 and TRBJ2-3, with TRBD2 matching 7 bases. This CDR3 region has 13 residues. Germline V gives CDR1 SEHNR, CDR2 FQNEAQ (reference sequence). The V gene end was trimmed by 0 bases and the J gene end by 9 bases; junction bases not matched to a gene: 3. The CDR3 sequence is CASSLAQLATQYF. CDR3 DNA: TGTGCCAGCAGCTTAGCGCAACTAGCGACGCAGTATTTT.

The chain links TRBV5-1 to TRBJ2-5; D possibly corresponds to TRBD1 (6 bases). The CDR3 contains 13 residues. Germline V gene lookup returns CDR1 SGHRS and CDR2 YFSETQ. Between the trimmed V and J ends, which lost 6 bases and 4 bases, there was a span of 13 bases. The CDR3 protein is CASTLTGIETQYF. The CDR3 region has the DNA TGCGCCAGCACTCTTACAGGGATAGAGACCCAGTACTTC.

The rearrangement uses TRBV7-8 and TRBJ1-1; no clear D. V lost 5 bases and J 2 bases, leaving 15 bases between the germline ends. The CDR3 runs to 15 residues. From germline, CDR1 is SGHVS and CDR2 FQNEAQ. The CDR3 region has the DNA TGTGCCAGCAGCGTCTTGGACGGGAGCAACACTGAAGCTTTCTTT. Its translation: CASSVLDGSNTEAFF. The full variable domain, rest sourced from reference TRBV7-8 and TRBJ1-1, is GAGVSQSPRYKVAKRGQDVALRCDPISGHVSLFWYQQALGQGPEFLTYFQNEAQLDKSGLPSDRFFAERPEGSVSTLKIQRTQQEDSAVYLCASSVLDGSNTEAFFGQGTRLTVV.

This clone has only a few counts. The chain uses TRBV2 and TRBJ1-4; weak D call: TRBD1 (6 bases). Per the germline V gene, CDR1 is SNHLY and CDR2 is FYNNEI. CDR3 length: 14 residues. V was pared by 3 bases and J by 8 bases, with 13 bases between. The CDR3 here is CASSDPGVIEKLFF. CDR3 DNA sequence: TGTGCCAGCAGTGACCCAGGGGTAATCGAAAAACTGTTTTTT.

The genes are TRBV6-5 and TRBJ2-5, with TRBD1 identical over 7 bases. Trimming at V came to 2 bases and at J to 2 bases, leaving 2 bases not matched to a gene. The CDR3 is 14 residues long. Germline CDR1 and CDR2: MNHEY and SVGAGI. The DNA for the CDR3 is TGTGCCAGCAGTTACAGGGGGCGACAAGAGACCCAGTACTTC. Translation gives CASSYRGRQETQYF.

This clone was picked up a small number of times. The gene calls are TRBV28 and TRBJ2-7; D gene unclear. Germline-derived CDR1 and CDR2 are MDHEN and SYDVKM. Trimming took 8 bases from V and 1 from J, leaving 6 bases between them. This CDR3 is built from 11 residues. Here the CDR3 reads CASGPSYEQYF. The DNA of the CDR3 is TGTGCCAGCGGGCCATCCTACGAGCAGTACTTC. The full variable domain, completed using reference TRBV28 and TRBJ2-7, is DVKVTQSSRYLVKRTGEKVFLECVQDMDHENMFWYRQDPGLGLRLIYFSYDVKMKEKGDIPEGYSVSREKKERFSLILESASTNQTSMYLCASGPSYEQYFGPGTRLTVT.

CDR3 residues: CAWSVLRGTVRTNEQFF. CDR3 nucleotides: TGTGCCTGGAGTGTCCTTCGTGGGACAGTCCGAACCAATGAGCAGTTCTTC. The J gene is TRBJ2-1, the V gene TRBV30; 7 nucleotides agree with TRBD1. The CDR3 is 17 amino acids. The germline V gene encodes CDR1 GTSNPN and CDR2 SVGIG (reference sequence). The V and J ends lost 0 bases and 6 bases, in that order; junction bases with no gene match: 14. The variable domain in full, completed from reference TRBV30 and TRBJ2-1, reads SQTIHQWPATLVQPVGSPLSLECTVEGTSNPNLYWYRQAAGRGLQLLFYSVGIGQISSEVPQNLSASRPQDRQFILSSKKLLLSDSGFYLCAWSVLRGTVRTNEQFFGPGTRLTVL.

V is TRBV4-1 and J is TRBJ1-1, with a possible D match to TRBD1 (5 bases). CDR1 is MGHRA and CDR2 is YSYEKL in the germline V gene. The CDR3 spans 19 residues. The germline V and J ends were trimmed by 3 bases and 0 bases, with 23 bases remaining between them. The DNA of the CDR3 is TGCGCCAGCAGCCACAAAGATGGGGGGGGTGTGTCTATGAACACTGAAGCTTTCTTT. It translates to CASSHKDGGGVSMNTEAFF.

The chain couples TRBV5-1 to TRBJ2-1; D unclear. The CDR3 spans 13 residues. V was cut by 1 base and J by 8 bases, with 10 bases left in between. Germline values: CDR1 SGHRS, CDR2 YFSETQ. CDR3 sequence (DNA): TGCGCCAGCAGCTTGACGGTGTCTGATGAGCAGTTCTTC. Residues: CASSLTVSDEQFF.

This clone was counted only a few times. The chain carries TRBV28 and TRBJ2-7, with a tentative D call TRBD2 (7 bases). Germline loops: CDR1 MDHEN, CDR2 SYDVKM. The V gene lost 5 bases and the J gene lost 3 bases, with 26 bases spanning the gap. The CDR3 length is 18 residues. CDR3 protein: CASSRGRGSAGSGYEQYF. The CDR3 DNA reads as TGTGCCAGCAGTCGTGGGAGGGGGTCGGCGGGATCAGGCTACGAGCAGTACTTC.

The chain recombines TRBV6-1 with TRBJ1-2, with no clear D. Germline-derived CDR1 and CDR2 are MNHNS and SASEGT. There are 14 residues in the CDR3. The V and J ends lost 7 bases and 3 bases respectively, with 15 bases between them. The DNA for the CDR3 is TGTGCCAGCAACCCGTTAGGGAGATACTATGGCTACACCTTC. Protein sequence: CASNPLGRYYGYTF.

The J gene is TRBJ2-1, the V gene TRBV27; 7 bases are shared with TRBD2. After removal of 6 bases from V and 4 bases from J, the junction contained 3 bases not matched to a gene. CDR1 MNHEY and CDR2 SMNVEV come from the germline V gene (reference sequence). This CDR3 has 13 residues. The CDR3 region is CASSRAGYNEQFF. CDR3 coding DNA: TGTGCCAGCAGCAGAGCGGGATACAATGAGCAGTTCTTC.

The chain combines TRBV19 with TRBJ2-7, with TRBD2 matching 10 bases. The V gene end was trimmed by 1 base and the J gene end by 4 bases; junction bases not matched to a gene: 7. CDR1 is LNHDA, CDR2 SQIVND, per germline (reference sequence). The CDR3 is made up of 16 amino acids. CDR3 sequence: CASSIGGGTSAYEQYF. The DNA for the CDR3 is TGTGCCAGTAGTATAGGTGGTGGGACTAGCGCGTACGAGCAGTACTTC.

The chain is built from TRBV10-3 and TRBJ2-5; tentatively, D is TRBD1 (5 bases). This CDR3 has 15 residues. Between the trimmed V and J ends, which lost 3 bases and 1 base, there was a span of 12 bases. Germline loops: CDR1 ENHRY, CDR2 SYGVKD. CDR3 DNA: TGTGCCATCAGTGACGGACACAGAGGCCAAGAGACCCAGTACTTC. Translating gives CAISDGHRGQETQYF.

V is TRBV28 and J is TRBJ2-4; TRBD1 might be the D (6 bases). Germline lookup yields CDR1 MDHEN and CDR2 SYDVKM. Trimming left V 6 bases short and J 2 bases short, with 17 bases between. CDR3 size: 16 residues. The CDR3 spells CASSTRLWGPKNIQYF. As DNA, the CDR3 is TGTGCCAGCAGCACCCGTCTTTGGGGGCCCAAAAACATTCAGTACTTC. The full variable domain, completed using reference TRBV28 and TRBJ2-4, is DVKVTQSSRYLVKRTGEKVFLECVQDMDHENMFWYRQDPGLGLRLIYFSYDVKMKEKGDIPEGYSVSREKKERFSLILESASTNQTSMYLCASSTRLWGPKNIQYFGAGTRLSVL.

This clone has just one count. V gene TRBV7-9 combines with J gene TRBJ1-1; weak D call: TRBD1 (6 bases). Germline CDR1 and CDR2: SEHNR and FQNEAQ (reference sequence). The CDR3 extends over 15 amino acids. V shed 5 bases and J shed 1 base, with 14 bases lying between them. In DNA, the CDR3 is TGTGCCAGCAGCCGGCCGGGACACCCGAACACTGAAGCTTTCTTT. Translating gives CASSRPGHPNTEAFF.

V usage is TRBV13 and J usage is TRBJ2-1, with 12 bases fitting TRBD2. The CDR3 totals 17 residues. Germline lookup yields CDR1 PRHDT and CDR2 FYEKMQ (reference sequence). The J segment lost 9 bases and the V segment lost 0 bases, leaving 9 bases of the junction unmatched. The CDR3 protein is CASSLGPSGRAGSEQFF. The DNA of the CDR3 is TGTGCCAGCAGCTTAGGCCCTAGCGGGAGGGCCGGTAGTGAGCAGTTCTTC.